These 32 T cell receptor beta chains came from one sample sequenced in a study of blood T cell repertoires in COVID-19. Produced via immunoSEQ multiplex PCR; TCRdb's table is partial and in-frame only. The repertoire holds fewer than 90,000 clones, with nearly 95% as singletons. The sequenced material came from peripheral blood. These TCRs come from a human donor with active COVID-19. The donor label of this sample is uncertain.

The chain combines TRBV14 with TRBJ2-7, with D maybe TRBD2 (5 bases). This CDR3 is built from 12 residues. Looked up from germline, CDR1 is SGHDN and CDR2 is FVKESK. V lost 3 bases, J lost 7 bases, and 10 bases lay in between. The CDR3 DNA sequence: TGTGCCAGCAGCCATCTTACGGGGGAGCAGTACTTC. Its protein is CASSHLTGEQYF.

The chain carries TRBV10-2 and TRBJ2-7; TRBD2 agrees at 10 bases. The CDR3 is made up of 16 amino acids. V was clipped by 6 bases and J by 0 bases; unmatched bases: 8. In germline, CDR1 is WSHSY, CDR2 SAAADI. CDR3 amino acids: CASSHPLAGASYEQYF. CDR3 DNA sequence: TGCGCCAGCAGCCACCCTCTAGCGGGAGCCTCCTACGAGCAGTACTTC.

V and J are TRBV6-6 and TRBJ1-5, with 10 positions matching TRBD1. The CDR3 length is 15 residues. V gave up 6 bases and J gave up 2 bases; unmatched junction bases: 4. Germline values: CDR1 MNHNY, CDR2 SVGAGI (reference sequence). CDR3 loop: CASRPGTGGNQPQHF. In nucleotides, the CDR3 is TGTGCCAGCAGACCCGGGACAGGGGGCAATCAGCCCCAGCATTTT.

V and J are TRBV21-1 and TRBJ2-5; no check of the table's D call, TRBD1, against the DNA was made. TRBV21-1 is given as a pseudogene. CDR3 length: 16 amino acids. As DNA, the CDR3 is TGTGCCAGCAGCCCTTCCGAGGGGGTGGGACCGGAGACCCAGTACTTC. Protein: CASSPSEGVGPETQYF.

This chain links TRBV6-5 with TRBJ2-1, with 9 bases matching TRBD2. The CDR3 is 16 amino acids. V gave up 0 bases and J gave up 5 bases; unmatched junction bases: 5. CDR1 is MNHEY and CDR2 is SVGAGI in the germline V gene. The CDR3 protein is CASSYSIAGANNEQFF. The CDR3 DNA follows: TGTGCCAGCAGTTACTCGATAGCGGGGGCGAACAATGAGCAGTTCTTC.

V and J are TRBV6-2 or TRBV6-3 and TRBJ1-3, with a weak D call TRBD1 (5 bases). CDR3 size: 15 residues. Germline CDR1 is MNHEY and CDR2 is SVGEGT. The V end lost 0 bases, the J end lost 4 bases, and 10 bases lay between the germline ends. DNA for the CDR3: TGTGCCAGCAGTTACTCTTCGCAGGGCGGAAACACCATATATTTT. It encodes CASSYSSQGGNTIYF.

The chain employs TRBV25-1 and TRBJ1-4; possible D gene TRBD1, 5 bases. The CDR3 runs to 14 residues. Between the trimmed V and J ends, which lost 3 bases and 5 bases, there was a span of 10 bases. Germline CDR1 reads MGHDK; CDR2 reads SYGVNS. The CDR3 DNA follows: TGTGCCAGCAGTGACCCAGGGAACAATGAAAAACTGTTTTTT. This gives the protein CASSDPGNNEKLFF.

The chain carries TRBV6-2 or TRBV6-3 and TRBJ1-2; the match to TRBD1 covers 11 bases. This CDR3 contains 15 residues. CDR1 and CDR2 from the germline V gene are MNHEY and SVGEGT. The junction had 5 bases not matched to a gene; V was cut back by 2 bases and J by 6 bases. Written as DNA, the CDR3 is TGTGCCAGCAGTTACCCCGGGACAGGGGGGCATGGCTACACCTTC. This encodes CASSYPGTGGHGYTF.

The chain employs TRBV15 and TRBJ2-1, with D perhaps matching TRBD1 (5 bases). Germline CDR1 and CDR2: LNHNV and YYDKDF (reference sequence). Deletions cut 0 bases from V and 5 bases from J, with 11 bases between. This CDR3 is built from 15 residues. CDR3 amino acids: CATSRDLPRDNEQFF. The CDR3 bases are TGTGCCACCAGCAGAGATCTACCCAGGGACAATGAGCAGTTCTTC.

V gene TRBV19 combines with J gene TRBJ1-5, with D possibly TRBD1 on 6 matching bases. Germline V CDR1 and CDR2: LNHDA, SQIVND (reference sequence). With 5 bases removed from V and 0 bases from J, the gap between germline ends came to 17 bases. The CDR3 totals 17 residues. DNA of the CDR3: TGTGCCAGTAGTTTCTACCCACCAGGGGATAGCAATCAGCCCCAGCATTTT. As protein: CASSFYPPGDSNQPQHF.

This clone was observed once. The rearrangement uses TRBV7-2 and TRBJ2-3; 11 nucleotides match TRBD1. CDR1 is SGHTA, CDR2 FQGNSA, per germline. The CDR3 is made up of 16 amino acids. Trimming cost V 5 bases and J 5 bases; bases outside gene matches: 9. As DNA, the CDR3 is TGTGCCAGCAGCACCCTTCTGGGACAGGGGGTAGATACGCAGTATTTT. Translated, it gives CASSTLLGQGVDTQYF. The variable domain in full, with the rest retrieved from reference TRBV7-2 and TRBJ2-3, is GAGVSQSPSNKVTEKGKDVELRCDPISGHTALYWYRQSLGQGLEFLIYFQGNSAPDKSGLPSDRFSAERTGGSVSTLTIQRTQQEDSAVYLCASSTLLGQGVDTQYFGPGTRLTVL.

The chain links TRBV11-2 to TRBJ1-3, with D maybe TRBD1 (5 bases). The germline V gene has CDR1 SGHAT and CDR2 FQNNGV. Trimming pared 3 bases from V and 2 bases from J, leaving 14 bases between. This CDR3 comprises 16 residues. CDR3 DNA sequence: TGTGCCAGCAGCTTGACAGTTATTTGGCCTGGAAACACCATATATTTT. This gives the protein CASSLTVIWPGNTIYF.

This sequence joins TRBV4-3 and TRBJ2-7; 8 nucleotides align to TRBD2. This CDR3 contains 15 residues. Germline CDR1 reads LGHNA; CDR2 reads YSLEER. V lost 0 bases, J lost 4 bases, and 5 bases stayed unmatched. The CDR3 sequence: CASSQDLSGSYEQYF. In DNA, the CDR3 is TGCGCCAGCAGCCAAGATCTAAGCGGGAGTTACGAGCAGTACTTC.

The rearrangement joins TRBV28 to TRBJ2-1, with D possibly matching TRBD2 (5 bases). Germline CDR1 reads MDHEN; CDR2 reads SYDVKM. This CDR3 has 11 amino acids. Trimming pared 6 bases from V and 10 bases from J, leaving 10 bases between. The CDR3 sequence: CASSHQREQFF. CDR3 nucleotides: TGTGCCAGCAGCCACCAGCGGGAGCAGTTCTTC.

The chain joins TRBV6-4 to TRBJ1-1; no clear D. This CDR3 is built from 13 residues. The V and J ends lost 4 bases and 1 base respectively, with 7 bases between them. The germline V gene encodes CDR1 MRHNA and CDR2 SNTAGT. The CDR3 sequence: CASSVVANTEAFF. CDR3 sequence (DNA): TGTGCCAGCAGTGTGGTAGCGAACACTGAAGCTTTCTTT.

This chain uses TRBV6-4 with TRBJ2-3; possible D gene TRBD2, 7 bases. Germline V lookup: CDR1 MRHNA, CDR2 SNTAGT. V dropped 6 bases and J dropped 4 bases, with 20 bases sitting between them. The CDR3 is 16 amino acids. The CDR3 DNA follows: TGTGCCAGCAGCCCTCTGGGAACGGGGGGCGCAGATACGCAGTATTTT. Translating it yields CASSPLGTGGADTQYF.

V and J are TRBV19 and TRBJ2-5; the match to TRBD1 covers 9 bases. Trimming cost V 3 bases and J 3 bases; bases outside gene matches: 5. The germline CDR1 and CDR2 sequences are LNHDA and SQIVND (reference sequence). The CDR3 is 15 residues long. The CDR3 DNA reads as TGTGCCAGTAGTATTGGGGGGACAGGGAAAGAGACCCAGTACTTC. This sequence encodes CASSIGGTGKETQYF.

The chain links TRBV27 to TRBJ1-5, with 9 nucleotides matching TRBD1. The CDR3 is 15 amino acids. The germline V gene has CDR1 MNHEY and CDR2 SMNVEV (reference sequence). J was trimmed by 7 bases and V by 0 bases; bases with no gene match: 4. The CDR3 DNA reads as TGTGCCAGCAGTTTATCGACAGGGGGAGGCCAGCCCCAGCATTTT. Translation: CASSLSTGGGQPQHF.

This chain uses TRBV19 with TRBJ1-3; possible D gene TRBD1, 6 bases. V dropped 7 bases and J dropped 4 bases, with 14 bases sitting between them. The CDR3 covers 14 residues. Germline loops: CDR1 LNHDA, CDR2 SQIVND (reference sequence). The CDR3 nucleotides read TGTGCCAGTAAACAGGGTGTGGAAGGAAACACCATATATTTT. It translates to CASKQGVEGNTIYF.

V gene TRBV7-6 combines with J gene TRBJ1-2; the match to TRBD1 covers 7 bases. This CDR3 comprises 13 residues. Unmatched junction bases numbered 2, after V lost 5 bases and J lost 2 bases. Germline lookup yields CDR1 SGHVS and CDR2 FNYEAQ. The CDR3 reads CASSPGQNYGYTF. In DNA form, the CDR3 reads TGTGCCAGCAGCCCGGGACAGAACTATGGCTACACCTTC.

V gene TRBV6-1 combines with J gene TRBJ2-7; D remains ambiguous. V lost 1 base to trimming and J lost 1 base, with 11 bases between them. This CDR3 spans 15 amino acids. From germline, CDR1 is MNHNS and CDR2 SASEGT. As DNA, the CDR3 is TGTGCCAGCAGTGAAGGTCTCGGGTCGTCCTACGAGCAGTACTTC. Protein sequence: CASSEGLGSSYEQYF.

The chain joins TRBV28 to TRBJ2-7; 7 bases are shared with TRBD1. Germline CDR1 and CDR2: MDHEN and SYDVKM. The CDR3 runs 12 residues. The J segment lost 7 bases and the V segment lost 4 bases, leaving 4 bases of the junction unmatched. CDR3 sequence reads: CASSSLTGEQYF. CDR3 nucleotide sequence: TGTGCCAGCAGTTCCTTGACAGGGGAGCAGTACTTC.

The CDR3 nucleotides read TGTGCCAGCAGCCTAAATTACGAGCAGTACTTC. It encodes CASSLNYEQYF. The chain employs TRBV12-3 or TRBV12-4 and TRBJ2-7; D remains ambiguous. With 6 bases removed from V and 4 bases from J, the gap between germline ends came to 7 bases. This CDR3 contains 11 residues.

This clone was recorded only once. This chain connects TRBV24-1 to TRBJ2-5; 10 nucleotides align to TRBD2. Germline CDR1 reads KGHDR; CDR2 reads SFDVKD. The V and J ends lost 6 bases and 5 bases, in that order; junction bases with no gene match: 8. This CDR3 is built from 15 residues. CDR3 residues: CATSSPSGSYETQYF. The CDR3 nucleotides are TGTGCCACCAGTTCCCCTAGCGGGAGTTATGAGACCCAGTACTTC.

The chain couples TRBV7-8 to TRBJ2-7; D unresolved. V shed 1 base and J shed 0 bases, with 7 bases lying between them. Germline CDR1 reads SGHVS; CDR2 reads FQNEAQ. CDR3 size: 14 residues. This CDR3 is CASSLGASSYEQYF. The CDR3 DNA is TGTGCCAGCAGCTTAGGCGCGAGCTCCTACGAGCAGTACTTC.

The rearrangement joins TRBV5-5 to TRBJ2-3; D remains ambiguous. This CDR3 comprises 13 residues. V lost 2 bases and J lost 4, with 8 bases in between. Germline assignment: CDR1 SGHKS and CDR2 YYEKEE (reference sequence). CDR3 loop: CASSLDIPDTQYF. The CDR3, as DNA: TGTGCCAGCAGCTTAGACATCCCAGATACGCAGTATTTT. The variable domain in full, with the rest retrieved from reference TRBV5-5 and TRBJ2-3, is DAGVTQSPTHLIKTRGQQVTLRCSPISGHKSVSWYQQVLGQGPQFIFQYYEKEERGRGNFPDRFSARQFPNYSSELNVNALLLGDSALYLCASSLDIPDTQYFGPGTRLTVL.

This chain links TRBV7-6 with TRBJ2-1, with 14 nucleotides matching TRBD2. J was trimmed by 0 bases and V by 5 bases; bases with no gene match: 9. The CDR3 covers 19 residues. Germline CDR1 reads SGHVS; CDR2 reads FNYEAQ. The CDR3 protein is CASSHPPGTSGSSYNEQFF. DNA of the CDR3: TGTGCCAGCAGCCACCCCCCCGGGACTAGCGGGAGCTCCTACAATGAGCAGTTCTTC.

The chain carries TRBV28 and TRBJ2-7; D gene unclear. Germline V gene lookup returns CDR1 MDHEN and CDR2 SYDVKM. The CDR3 covers 14 residues. The ends were cut back, 6 bases at V and 9 bases at J, with 21 bases in the middle. The CDR3 reads CASRRARPSFVQYF. As DNA, the CDR3 is TGTGCCAGCAGGCGAGCTAGGCCCTCCTTTGTGCAGTACTTC.

This chain uses TRBV4-3 with TRBJ2-1; D is ambiguous. The V and J ends lost 0 bases and 7 bases respectively, with 10 bases between them. The length of the CDR3 is 14 residues. Germline V CDR1 and CDR2: LGHNA, YSLEER. In DNA form, the CDR3 reads TGCGCCAGCAGCCAAGATCTCCCTTTAAATGAGCAGTTCTTC. Translating it yields CASSQDLPLNEQFF.

This clone was seen only once. The chain recombines TRBV5-6 with TRBJ2-1; weak D call: TRBD2 (5 bases). Germline values: CDR1 SGHDT, CDR2 YYEEEE. CDR3 size: 13 residues. V lost 4 bases and J lost 7, with 12 bases in between. The CDR3 DNA sequence: TGTGCCAGCAGCCAAGGACTGATTAATGAGCAGTTCTTC. Its translation: CASSQGLINEQFF.

CDR3 protein: CASSATGTRRGGETQYF. The DNA of the CDR3 is TGTGCCAGCAGCGCCACCGGGACTAGGAGGGGCGGGGAGACCCAGTACTTC. V and J are TRBV2 and TRBJ2-5, with 8 bases matching TRBD2. The V segment lost 6 bases and the J segment 5 bases; nucleotides outside the gene matches: 17. CDR3 length: 17 residues. The V gene's germline CDR1 is SNHLY and CDR2 FYNNEI. The full variable domain, in which reference TRBV2 and TRBJ2-5 provide the parts outside the CDR3, is EPEVTQTPSHQVTQMGQEVILRCVPISNHLYFYWYRQILGQKVEFLVSFYNNEISEKSEIFDDQFSVERPDGSNFTLKIRSTKLEDSAMYFCASSATGTRRGGETQYFGPGTRLLVL.

The V call is TRBV9, the J call TRBJ1-4, with no clear D. The CDR3 loop spans 13 amino acids. V was pared by 5 bases and J by 0 bases, with 5 bases between. Germline lookup yields CDR1 SGDLS and CDR2 YYNGEE. The CDR3 is CASRAATNEKLFF. The CDR3 DNA sequence: TGTGCCAGCAGGGCTGCAACTAATGAAAAACTGTTTTTT.